These 7 T cell receptor beta chains share one sample of origin, sequenced in a study of control samples from healthy donors and cancer patients. Data came from immunoSEQ multiplex PCR; TCRdb stores just in-frame clones and leaves some out. The top ten clones hold roughly 3.4% of a sample with 100,000 to 150,000 clones, roughly 90% of them seen once. Sequences were obtained from blood. These receptors all come from a man aged 45-65 years in good health.

CDR3 residues: CASSLFVGGLVAYNEQFF. The CDR3 DNA sequence: TGCGCCAGCAGCTTGTTCGTCGGGGGGCTAGTTGCCTACAATGAGCAGTTCTTC. J is TRBJ2-1 and V is TRBV5-1; tentatively, D is TRBD2 (7 bases). Trimming removed 1 base from V and 2 bases from J, with 19 bases in between. Germline V gene sequence: CDR1 SGHRS, CDR2 YFSETQ. The CDR3 is made up of 18 amino acids. Complete variable domain (other parts from reference TRBV5-1 and TRBJ2-1): KAGVTQTPRYLIKTRGQQVTLSCSPISGHRSVSWYQQTPGQGLQFLFEYFSETQRNKGNFPGRFSGRQFSNSRSEMNVSTLELGDSALYLCASSLFVGGLVAYNEQFFGPGTRLTVL.

The chain recombines TRBV29-1 with TRBJ2-7; D might be TRBD1 or TRBD2, each matching 5 bases. Trimming took 6 bases from V and 7 from J, leaving 16 bases between them. CDR3 length equals 12 residues. The germline CDR1 and CDR2 sequences are SQVTM and ANQGSEA. CDR3 coding DNA: TGCAGCGTGGACTCAGGGTTAGGAGAGCAGTACTTC. It is translated as CSVDSGLGEQYF.

The chain combines TRBV30 with TRBJ1-6; D is unclear. The CDR3 extends over 13 amino acids. V lost 5 bases, J lost 0 bases, and 5 bases lay in between. The V gene's germline CDR1 is GTSNPN and CDR2 SVGIG (reference sequence). CDR3 sequence (DNA): TGTGCCTGGCAGAGCTCCTATAATTCACCCCTCCACTTT. The encoded protein is CAWQSSYNSPLHF. The variable domain in full, completed from reference TRBV30 and TRBJ1-6, reads SQTIHQWPATLVQPVGSPLSLECTVEGTSNPNLYWYRQAAGRGLQLLFYSVGIGQISSEVPQNLSASRPQDRQFILSSKKLLLSDSGFYLCAWQSSYNSPLHFGNGTRLTVT.

This chain joins TRBV11-1 and TRBJ1-2; perhaps TRBD1 as D (5 bases). CDR1 and CDR2 (germline): SGHAT, FQDESV (reference sequence). The CDR3 extends over 13 amino acids. Trimming took off 5 bases at V and 4 bases at J, with 11 bases between the two ends. This chain's CDR3 is CASSEQVGYGYTF. The CDR3 DNA reads TGTGCCAGCAGCGAACAGGTCGGCTATGGCTACACCTTC.

The chain combines TRBV13 with TRBJ1-1, with TRBD1 identical over 11 bases. The CDR3 runs 14 residues. Germline V lookup: CDR1 PRHDT, CDR2 FYEKMQ (reference sequence). V shed 3 bases and J 8 bases; nucleotides not matched to a gene: 5. The CDR3 coding sequence is TGTGCCAGCAGCTTGGACAGGGGGCATGAGGAAGCTTTCTTT. Translated: CASSLDRGHEEAFF.

V gene TRBV24-1 combines with J gene TRBJ2-3, with TRBD2 as a possible D gene (6 bases). This CDR3 region has 18 residues. Germline V gives CDR1 KGHDR, CDR2 SFDVKD. V was trimmed by 4 bases and J by 0 bases, leaving 19 bases between them. This chain's CDR3 is CATSDISAGTLSTDTQYF. Here the CDR3 DNA reads TGTGCCACCAGTGACATAAGCGCCGGGACTTTAAGCACAGATACGCAGTATTTT.

The chain uses TRBV28 and TRBJ2-3; the match to TRBD2 covers 9 bases. The CDR3 spans 15 residues. Per the germline V gene, CDR1 is MDHEN and CDR2 is SYDVKM. V shed 3 bases, J shed 2 bases, and the junction held 3 bases outside the gene matches. The CDR3 here is CASSFGTSFTDTQYF. The CDR3 DNA reads as TGTGCCAGCAGTTTTGGGACTAGCTTCACAGATACGCAGTATTTT.